These 24 T cell receptor beta chains were sequenced from one sample in a study of radiotherapy plus CTLA-4 blockade in lung cancer. Clones were read by immunoSEQ multiplex PCR, and TCRdb kept only the in-frame ones, dropping some. Here the sample spans tens of thousands of clones, 77% being singletons. Sequenced material: peripheral blood, taken from a patient treated with radiotherapy plus ipilimumab. The receptors were sampled from a human donor with non-small cell lung cancer who had a partial response to radiotherapy plus ipilimumab.

The chain combines TRBV13 with TRBJ1-1, with D possibly being TRBD1 (6 bases). Between the trimmed V and J ends, which lost 4 bases and 0 bases, there was a span of 12 bases. CDR3 size: 15 residues. CDR1 is PRHDT, CDR2 FYEKMQ, per germline (reference sequence). The CDR3 coding sequence is TGTGCCAGCAGCTACCTTAGGGACATGAACACTGAAGCTTTCTTT. This translates into CASSYLRDMNTEAFF.

This chain connects TRBV2 to TRBJ1-4; tentatively, D is TRBD1 (6 bases). V lost 5 bases, J lost 7 bases, and 8 bases lay in between. This CDR3 has 12 residues. Germline CDR1 reads SNHLY; CDR2 reads FYNNEI. The CDR3 bases are TGTGCCAGCAGTACGGACAGTGAAAAACTGTTTTTT. It encodes CASSTDSEKLFF.

This clone was counted between two and nine times. This chain uses TRBV11-2 with TRBJ1-2, with a tentative D call TRBD1 (6 bases). The V gene lost 8 bases and the J gene lost 4 bases, with 17 bases spanning the gap. The CDR3 consists of 14 residues. In germline, CDR1 is SGHAT, CDR2 FQNNGV. As DNA, the CDR3 is TGTGCCAGCGCCTCCACACAGGGACCCTATGGCTACACCTTC. Its translation is CASASTQGPYGYTF.

V usage is TRBV5-4 and J usage is TRBJ1-6; no reliable D call. This CDR3 spans 15 amino acids. Looked up from germline, CDR1 is SGHNT and CDR2 is YYREEE (reference sequence). V was pared by 4 bases and J by 7 bases, with 15 bases between. The CDR3, as DNA: TGTGCCAGCAGCACGAAGACATCGGGGAATTCACCCCTCCACTTT. This codes for CASSTKTSGNSPLHF.

The chain uses TRBV28 and TRBJ2-7; possible D gene TRBD1, 5 bases. The CDR3 totals 15 residues. CDR1 is MDHEN and CDR2 is SYDVKM in the germline V gene. Trimming shortened V by 2 bases and J by 1 base, and 12 bases separated the two germline ends. The CDR3 region is CASSLAPGQSYEQYF. CDR3 DNA: TGTGCCAGCAGTTTAGCACCCGGACAATCCTACGAGCAGTACTTC.

V is TRBV29-1 and J is TRBJ1-1; 8 positions agree with TRBD1. The V gene's germline CDR1 is SQVTM and CDR2 ANQGSEA. This CDR3 has 14 amino acids. After removal of 6 bases from V and 5 bases from J, the junction contained 11 bases not matched to a gene. This chain's CDR3 is CSVEDRVGGTEAFF. CDR3 sequence (DNA): TGCAGCGTCGAGGACAGGGTAGGTGGGACTGAAGCTTTCTTT.

V usage is TRBV9 and J usage is TRBJ2-3; 10 bases fit TRBD2. This CDR3 region has 18 residues. The trim removed 0 bases at V and 0 bases at J, leaving 7 bases unmatched. Germline CDR1 reads SGDLS; CDR2 reads YYNGEE. CDR3 in DNA: TGTGCCAGCAGCGTAGTTAGCGGGGGGCATACTAGCACAGATACGCAGTATTTT. Protein sequence: CASSVVSGGHTSTDTQYF.

As regards this clone: The same CDR3 arises from other DNA sequences in this sample as well. The gene calls are TRBV5-1 and TRBJ2-5, with TRBD2 as a possible D gene (5 bases). Germline V gives CDR1 SGHRS, CDR2 YFSETQ. Trimming removed 0 bases at V and 0 bases at J, with 9 bases between. This CDR3 spans 15 amino acids. The CDR3 protein is CASSLVGLDQETQYF. In nucleotides, the CDR3 is TGCGCCAGCAGCTTGGTAGGACTCGACCAAGAGACCCAGTACTTC.

The table lists this clone with a count of one. This chain connects TRBV19 to TRBJ1-3, with D maybe TRBD1 (5 bases). V dropped 5 bases and J dropped 0 bases, with 11 bases sitting between them. The CDR3 runs 15 residues. Per the germline V gene, CDR1 is LNHDA and CDR2 is SQIVND (reference sequence). The CDR3 DNA reads TGTGCCAGTAGTGCGACAGTGAGCTCTGGAAACACCATATATTTT. It specifies CASSATVSSGNTIYF.

The chain carries TRBV14 and TRBJ1-1; 8 nucleotides match TRBD1. V dropped 6 bases and J dropped 1; count of bases not matched to a gene: 1. CDR1 SGHDN and CDR2 FVKESK come from the germline V gene. The CDR3 sequence is 13 residues long. This chain's CDR3 is CASSTGGNTEAFF. The CDR3 DNA sequence: TGTGCCAGCAGTACAGGGGGGAACACTGAAGCTTTCTTT.

The V gene is TRBV11-3, the J gene TRBJ2-2; 7 bases fit TRBD1. The CDR3 contains 14 residues. V lost 4 bases and J lost 6; bases outside the gene matches: 5. Germline loops: CDR1 SGHNT, CDR2 YENEEA. The CDR3 bases are TGTGCCAGCAGCTCTGAAACAGGGGCCGGGGAGCTGTTTTTT. Protein: CASSSETGAGELFF. The variable domain in full, completed from reference TRBV11-3 and TRBJ2-2, reads EAGVVQSPRYKIIEKKQPVAFWCNPISGHNTLYWYLQNLGQGPELLIRYENEEAVDDSQLPKDRFSAERLKGVDSTLKIQPAELGDSAVYLCASSSETGAGELFFGEGSRLTVL.

This clone was observed a single time. V and J are TRBV7-5 and TRBJ2-5; the D call TRBD1 from the table was never checked on the DNA. TRBV7-5 is shown as a pseudogene. The CDR3 has 12 residues. CDR3 loop: CVRSWALFEQYF. CDR3 DNA sequence: TGTGTCAGAAGCTGGGCCCTTTTTGAGCAGTACTTC.

This clone turned up a few times. The chain employs TRBV12-5 and TRBJ2-7; 9 positions match TRBD1. The CDR3 is 13 residues long. CDR1 is LGHNT, CDR2 FRNRAP, per germline. V was clipped by 4 bases and J by 2 bases; unmatched bases: 0. The CDR3 DNA reads as TGTGCTAGTGGTTGGGACAGGGCCTACGAGCAGTACTTC. Protein sequence: CASGWDRAYEQYF.

This chain uses TRBV19 with TRBJ1-1, with D hard to call. This CDR3 contains 16 residues. Germline CDR1 and CDR2: LNHDA and SQIVND (reference sequence). Trimming took off 3 bases at V and 2 bases at J, with 16 bases between the two ends. The CDR3 bases are TGTGCCAGTAGTATGCGGCGCGGAGGTCACAACACTGAAGCTTTCTTT. This translates into CASSMRRGGHNTEAFF. Full variable domain (outside the CDR3, taken from reference TRBV19 and TRBJ1-1): DGGITQSPKYLFRKEGQNVTLSCEQNLNHDAMYWYRQDPGQGLRLIYYSQIVNDFQKGDIAEGYSVSREKKESFPLTVTSAQKNPTAFYLCASSMRRGGHNTEAFFGQGTRLTVV.

The rearrangement uses TRBV4-3 and TRBJ1-1; maybe TRBD1 (6 bases). V lost 0 bases to trimming and J lost 4 bases, with 9 bases between them. Per the germline V gene, CDR1 is LGHNA and CDR2 is YSLEER. This CDR3 spans 14 amino acids. CDR3 region: CASSQDGGATEAFF. Written as DNA, the CDR3 is TGCGCCAGCAGCCAAGATGGGGGGGCCACTGAAGCTTTCTTT.

This clone was detected a few times. This chain links TRBV5-1 with TRBJ2-7; 11 nucleotides align to TRBD2. The length of the CDR3 is 17 residues. Germline V CDR1 and CDR2: SGHRS, YFSETQ. J lost 1 base, V lost 3 bases, and 9 bases had no gene match. CDR3 residues: CASSSSPTSGGSYEQYF. In DNA, the CDR3 is TGCGCCAGCAGCTCCTCCCCCACTAGCGGGGGATCCTACGAGCAGTACTTC.

The rearrangement links TRBV15 to TRBJ1-6, with 9 bases fitting TRBD1. The CDR3 extends over 15 amino acids. CDR1 is LNHNV and CDR2 is YYDKDF in the germline V gene (reference sequence). The V and J ends lost 4 bases and 5 bases, in that order; junction bases with no gene match: 3. The CDR3 sequence: CATSTRTGDNSPLHF. The CDR3 region has the DNA TGTGCCACCAGCACAAGGACAGGGGATAATTCACCCCTCCACTTT.

The CDR3 region has the DNA TGCGCCAGCAGCCAAGAGGCCGTGACAGTAGGCGGGGAGCTGTTTTTT. Translating gives CASSQEAVTVGGELFF. The chain links TRBV4-3 to TRBJ2-2; a weak D match, TRBD1 (5 bases). This CDR3 is built from 16 residues. From germline, CDR1 is LGHNA and CDR2 YSLEER. The ends were cut back, 0 bases at V and 7 bases at J, with 15 bases in the middle.

The V gene is TRBV15, the J gene TRBJ2-3; no reliable D call. The length of the CDR3 is 12 residues. Trimming removed 4 bases from V and 5 bases from J, with 7 bases in between. Germline assignment: CDR1 LNHNV and CDR2 YYDKDF (reference sequence). This chain's CDR3 is CATSTGRDTQYF. The CDR3 coding sequence is TGTGCCACCAGCACCGGTAGAGATACGCAGTATTTT.

The chain recombines TRBV25-1 with TRBJ1-2, with 8 bases fitting TRBD1. The junction had 11 bases not matched to a gene; V was cut back by 3 bases and J by 8 bases. The CDR3 extends over 15 amino acids. Germline V gene sequence: CDR1 MGHDK, CDR2 SYGVNS. The DNA for the CDR3 is TGTGCCAGCAGTGATCGGACAGGGACCCCAAGGGGCTACACCTTC. It yields the protein CASSDRTGTPRGYTF.

The rearrangement uses TRBV6-6 and TRBJ1-1; 7 bases are shared with TRBD1. Germline V gene data show CDR1 as MNHNY and CDR2 as SVGAGI (reference sequence). V lost 2 bases to trimming and J lost 6 bases; unmatched junction nucleotides: 3. The CDR3 length is 13 residues. CDR3 sequence: CASSYVTGAEAFF. For the CDR3, the DNA is TGTGCCAGCAGTTACGTTACAGGGGCTGAAGCTTTCTTT.

A few counts support this clone. The genes are TRBV30 and TRBJ1-2, with D possibly TRBD1 on 5 matching bases. This CDR3 spans 14 amino acids. V lost 3 bases, J lost 3 bases, and 14 bases lay in between. The germline CDR1 and CDR2 sequences are GTSNPN and SVGIG (reference sequence). CDR3 sequence reads: CAWRVPGTDYGYTF. The CDR3 nucleotides are TGTGCCTGGAGGGTCCCTGGGACTGACTATGGCTACACCTTC. The variable domain in full, with the rest retrieved from reference TRBV30 and TRBJ1-2, is SQTIHQWPATLVQPVGSPLSLECTVEGTSNPNLYWYRQAAGRGLQLLFYSVGIGQISSEVPQNLSASRPQDRQFILSSKKLLLSDSGFYLCAWRVPGTDYGYTFGSGTRLTVV.

CDR3: CASSLPLDRGGYSPLHF. In DNA, the CDR3 is TGTGCCAGCAGCTTACCCCTCGACAGGGGAGGTTATTCACCCCTCCACTTT. The gene calls are TRBV5-8 and TRBJ1-6; 8 positions match TRBD1. There are 17 residues in the CDR3. After removal of 2 bases from V and 8 bases from J, the junction contained 12 bases not matched to a gene. CDR1 is SGHTS, CDR2 YDEGEE, per germline.

The chain uses TRBV30 and TRBJ1-4; possible D gene TRBD1, 6 bases. V was pared by 7 bases and J by 7 bases, with 22 bases between. The CDR3 has 15 residues. Looked up from germline, CDR1 is GTSNPN and CDR2 is SVGIG (reference sequence). CDR3 amino acids: CASPRADRPGEKLFF. The CDR3 DNA reads TGTGCCTCACCCCGAGCCGACAGGCCGGGTGAAAAACTGTTTTTT.